These T cell receptor beta chains were read from a single sample in a study of T cells in Graves' hyperthyroidism and ophthalmopathy. One entry per CDR3 protein, called by TCRdb with MiXCR from the multiplex PCR reads. Found here are hundreds of thousands of distinct CDR3 sequences, around 15% of them singletons; the top ten hold 14%. Sample: blood. The receptors here all came from a woman between 35 and 50 years old with Graves' hyperthyroidism. Both conserved end residues are part of each CDR3. Each record gives: D gene, V gene, J gene, clone size, CDR3 protein, CDR3 DNA. A D gene is named only where the DNA matches it firmly. The size of a clone is reported for some rows only, either as once, few or many, or as a class for expanded clones.

-,TRBV19,TRBJ2-7,-,CASSIGHRVTYEQYF,TGTGCCAGTAGTATAGGTCACAGGGTAACCTACGAGCAGTACTTC
TRBD2,TRBV7-2,TRBJ2-3,many,CASSLEAGTSVGDTQYF,TGTGCCAGCAGCTTGGAAGCCGGGACTAGCGTTGGAGATACGCAGTATTTT
-,TRBV19,TRBJ2-7,-,CASSINGYEQYF,TGTGCCAGTAGTATTAACGGTTACGAGCAGTACTTC
-,TRBV5-4,TRBJ2-1,few,CASSTRDFSNEQFF,TGTGCCAGCAGCACTCGGGACTTCTCCAATGAGCAGTTCTTC
-,TRBV7-2,TRBJ2-1,many,CASSLARVWDGTNNEQFF,TGTGCCAGCAGCTTAGCGAGGGTCTGGGACGGGACCAACAATGAGCAGTTCTTC
-,TRBV12-3/TRBV12-4,TRBJ1-2,-,CASSSNTARDYTF,TGTGCCAGCAGTTCCAACACTGCACGGGACTACACCTTC
TRBD1,TRBV12-3/TRBV12-4,TRBJ1-2,many,CASSILTGDGYTF,TGTGCCAGCAGTATACTTACAGGGGATGGCTACACCTTC
TRBD1,TRBV20-1,TRBJ2-3,many,CSARTGQTTDTQYF,TGCAGTGCTAGAACGGGACAGACCACAGATACGCAGTATTTT
-,TRBV11-1,TRBJ2-2,many,CASSLGLANTGELFF,TGTGCCAGCAGCTTAGGTCTCGCGAACACCGGGGAGCTGTTTTTT
-,TRBV5-1,TRBJ2-3,many,CASSLRTAASSTDTQYF,TGCGCCAGCAGTCTCAGGACAGCGGCGTCTAGCACAGATACGCAGTATTTT